This T cell receptor (beta chain) is drawn from a study of patients and donors after allogeneic stem cell transplantation. Ten or more counts support this clonotype. TCRdb re-called the RT-PCR reads through MiXCR, storing one row per CDR3 protein. The sample comprises around 240,000 distinct CDR3 sequences, 12% to 15% of which are singletons, and roughly 12% rests with the top ten. This receptor was taken from a human donor who was either an allogeneic HSCT recipient or a stem cell or donor lymphocyte infusion donor (not recorded which). It is not recorded whose cells these are; they may come from a transplant donor. The source material was blood, either unsorted or a sorted T cell fraction (not recorded which).

In DNA, the CDR3 is TGCGCCAGCAGCTCGATCCAGCGTTCCCAGGAAGGCTACACCTTC. It is translated as CASSSIQRSQEGYTF. The rearrangement joins TRBV5-1 to TRBJ1-2; no firm D call. This CDR3 has 15 amino acids. Trimming left V 3 bases short and J 8 bases short, with 20 bases between. CDR1 is SGHRS, CDR2 YFSETQ, per germline. The whole variable domain, filled in from reference TRBV5-1 and TRBJ1-2, reads KAGVTQTPRYLIKTRGQQVTLSCSPISGHRSVSWYQQTPGQGLQFLFEYFSETQRNKGNFPGRFSGRQFSNSRSEMNVSTLELGDSALYLCASSSIQRSQEGYTFGSGTRLTVV.